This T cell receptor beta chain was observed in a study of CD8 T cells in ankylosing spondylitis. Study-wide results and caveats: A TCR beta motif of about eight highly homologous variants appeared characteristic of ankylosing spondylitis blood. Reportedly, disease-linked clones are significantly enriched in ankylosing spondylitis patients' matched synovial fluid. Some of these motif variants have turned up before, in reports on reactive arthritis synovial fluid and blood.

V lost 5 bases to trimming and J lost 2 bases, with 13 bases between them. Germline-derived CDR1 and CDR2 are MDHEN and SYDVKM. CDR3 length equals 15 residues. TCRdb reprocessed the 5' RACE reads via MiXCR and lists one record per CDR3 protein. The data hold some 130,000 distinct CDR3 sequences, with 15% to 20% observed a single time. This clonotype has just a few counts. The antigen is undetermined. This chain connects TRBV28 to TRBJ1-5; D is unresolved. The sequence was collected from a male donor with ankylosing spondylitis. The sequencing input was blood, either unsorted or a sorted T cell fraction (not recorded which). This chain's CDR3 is CASSNGPGGNQPQHF. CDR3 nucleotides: TGTGCCAGCAGTAATGGGCCCGGGGGCAATCAGCCCCAGCATTTT.